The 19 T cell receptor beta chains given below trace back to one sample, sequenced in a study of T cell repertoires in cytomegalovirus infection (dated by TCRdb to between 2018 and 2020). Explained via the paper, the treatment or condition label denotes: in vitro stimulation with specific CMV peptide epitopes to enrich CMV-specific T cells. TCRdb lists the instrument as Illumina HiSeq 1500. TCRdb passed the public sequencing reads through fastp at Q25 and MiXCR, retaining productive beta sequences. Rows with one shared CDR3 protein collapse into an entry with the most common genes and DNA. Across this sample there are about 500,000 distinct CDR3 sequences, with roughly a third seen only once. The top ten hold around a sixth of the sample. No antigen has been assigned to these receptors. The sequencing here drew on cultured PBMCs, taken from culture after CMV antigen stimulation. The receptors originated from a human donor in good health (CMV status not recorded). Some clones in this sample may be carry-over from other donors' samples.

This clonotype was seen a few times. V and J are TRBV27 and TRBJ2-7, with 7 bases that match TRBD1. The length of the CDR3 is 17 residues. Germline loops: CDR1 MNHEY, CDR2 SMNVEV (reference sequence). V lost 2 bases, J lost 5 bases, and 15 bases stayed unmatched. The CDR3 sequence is CASSLPPRETGIHEQYF. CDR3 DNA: TGTGCCAGCAGTTTACCTCCCCGTGAGACAGGGATACACGAGCAGTACTTC.

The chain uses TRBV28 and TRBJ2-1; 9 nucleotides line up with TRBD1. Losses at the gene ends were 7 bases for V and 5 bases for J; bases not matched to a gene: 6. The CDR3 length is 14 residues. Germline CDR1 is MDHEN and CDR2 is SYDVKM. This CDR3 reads CASTRDRADNEQFF. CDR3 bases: TGTGCCAGCACCCGGGACAGGGCGGACAATGAGCAGTTCTTC. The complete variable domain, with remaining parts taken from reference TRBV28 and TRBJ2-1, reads DVKVTQSSRYLVKRTGEKVFLECVQDMDHENMFWYRQDPGLGLRLIYFSYDVKMKEKGDIPEGYSVSREKKERFSLILESASTNQTSMYLCASTRDRADNEQFFGPGTRLTVL.

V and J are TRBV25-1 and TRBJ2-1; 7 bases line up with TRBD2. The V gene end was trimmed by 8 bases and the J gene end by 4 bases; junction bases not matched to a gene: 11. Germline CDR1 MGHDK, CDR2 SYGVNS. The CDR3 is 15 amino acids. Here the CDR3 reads CASPLWGGSYNEQFF. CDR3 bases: TGTGCCAGCCCCCTTTGGGGGGGATCATACAATGAGCAGTTCTTC. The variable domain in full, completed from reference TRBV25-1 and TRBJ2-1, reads EADIYQTPRYLVIGTGKKITLECSQTMGHDKMYWYQQDPGMELHLIHYSYGVNSTEKGDLSSESTVSRIRTEHFPLTLESARPSHTSQYLCASPLWGGSYNEQFFGPGTRLTVL.

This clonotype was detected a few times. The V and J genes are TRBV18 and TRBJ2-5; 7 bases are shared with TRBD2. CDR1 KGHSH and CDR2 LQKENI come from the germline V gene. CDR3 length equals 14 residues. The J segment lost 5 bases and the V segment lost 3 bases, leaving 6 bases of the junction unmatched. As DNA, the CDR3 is TGTGCCAGCTCACCTCCGGGACTAAGGGAGACCCAGTACTTC. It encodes CASSPPGLRETQYF.

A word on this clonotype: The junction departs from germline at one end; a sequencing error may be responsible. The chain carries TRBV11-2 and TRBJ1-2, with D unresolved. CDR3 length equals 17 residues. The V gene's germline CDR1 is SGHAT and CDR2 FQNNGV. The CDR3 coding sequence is TGTGCCAGCAGCTTAGTTTGGGATTTGGAGAGTAACCATGGCTACACCTTC. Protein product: CASSLVWDLESNHGYTF.

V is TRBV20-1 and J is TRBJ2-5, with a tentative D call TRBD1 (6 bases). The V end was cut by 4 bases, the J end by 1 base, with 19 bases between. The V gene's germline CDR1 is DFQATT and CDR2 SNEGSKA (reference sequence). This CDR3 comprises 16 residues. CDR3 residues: CSAIVLGRGGQETQYF. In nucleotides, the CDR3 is TGCAGTGCTATAGTATTAGGGAGAGGGGGCCAAGAGACCCAGTACTTC.

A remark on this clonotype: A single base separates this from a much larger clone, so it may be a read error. CDR3: CASSRAGGAYNEHFF. The CDR3 coding sequence is TGTGCCAGCAGCCGGGCAGGGGGCGCCTACAATGAGCATTTCTTC. The J gene is TRBJ2-1, the V gene TRBV6-2 or TRBV6-3; 8 bases fit TRBD1. Germline-derived CDR1 and CDR2 are MNHEY and SVGEGT. CDR3 size: 15 residues.

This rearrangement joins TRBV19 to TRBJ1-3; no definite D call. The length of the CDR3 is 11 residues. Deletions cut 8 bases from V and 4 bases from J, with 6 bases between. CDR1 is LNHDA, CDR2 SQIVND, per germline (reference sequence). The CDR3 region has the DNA TGTGCCAGTTCGGTCGGAAACACCATATATTTT. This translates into CASSVGNTIYF. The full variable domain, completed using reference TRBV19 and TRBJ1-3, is DGGITQSPKYLFRKEGQNVTLSCEQNLNHDAMYWYRQDPGQGLRLIYYSQIVNDFQKGDIAEGYSVSREKKESFPLTVTSAQKNPTAFYLCASSVGNTIYFGEGSWLTVV.

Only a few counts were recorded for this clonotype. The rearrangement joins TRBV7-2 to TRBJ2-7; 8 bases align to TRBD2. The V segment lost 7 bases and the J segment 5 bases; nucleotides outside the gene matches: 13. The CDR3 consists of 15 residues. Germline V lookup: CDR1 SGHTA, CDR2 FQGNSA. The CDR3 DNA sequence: TGTGCCAGCACCCCTCGAGCGGGAGCTCGGGACGAGCAGTACTTC. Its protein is CASTPRAGARDEQYF.

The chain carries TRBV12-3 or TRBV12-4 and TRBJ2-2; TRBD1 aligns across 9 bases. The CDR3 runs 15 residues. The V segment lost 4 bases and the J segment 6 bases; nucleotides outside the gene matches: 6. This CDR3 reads CASSSRTGGAGELFF. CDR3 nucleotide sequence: TGTGCCAGCAGTTCTCGCACAGGGGGCGCCGGGGAGCTGTTTTTT.

The CDR3 DNA follows: TGTGCCACCAGTGATCGAGGACTAGCGGAGTACCAAGAGACCCAGTACTTC. This encodes CATSDRGLAEYQETQYF. This sequence joins TRBV24-1 and TRBJ2-5; 10 positions agree with TRBD2. The CDR3 runs 17 residues. The germline V gene has CDR1 KGHDR and CDR2 SFDVKD. Trimming at V came to 3 bases and at J to 0 bases, leaving 6 bases not matched to a gene.

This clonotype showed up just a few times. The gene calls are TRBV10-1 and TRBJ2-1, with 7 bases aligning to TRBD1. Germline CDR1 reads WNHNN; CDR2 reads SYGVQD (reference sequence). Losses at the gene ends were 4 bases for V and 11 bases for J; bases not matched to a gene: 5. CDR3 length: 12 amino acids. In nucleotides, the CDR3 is TGCGCCAGCAGTGCCCCACAGGGGAAGCAGTTCTTC. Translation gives CASSAPQGKQFF.

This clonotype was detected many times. The CDR3 DNA reads as TGTGCCAGCAGTGAAAGCCTGCCCGGGACAGGAAACGAGCAGTACGTC. Its translation is CASSESLPGTGNEQYV. The chain recombines TRBV6-1 with TRBJ2-7; 8 nucleotides align to TRBD1. Germline V CDR1 and CDR2: MNHNS, SASEGT. This CDR3 comprises 16 residues. Trimming cost V 2 bases and J 5 bases; bases outside gene matches: 11.

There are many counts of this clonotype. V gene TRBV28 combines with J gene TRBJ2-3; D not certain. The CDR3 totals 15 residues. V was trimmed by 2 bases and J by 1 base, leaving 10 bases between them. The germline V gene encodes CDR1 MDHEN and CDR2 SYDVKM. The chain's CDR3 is CASSLRNRGTDTQYF. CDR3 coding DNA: TGTGCCAGCAGTTTAAGGAACAGAGGCACAGATACGCAGTATTTT.

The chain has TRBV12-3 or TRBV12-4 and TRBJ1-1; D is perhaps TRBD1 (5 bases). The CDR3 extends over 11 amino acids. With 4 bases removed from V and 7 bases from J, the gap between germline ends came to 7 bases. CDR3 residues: CASSWGFEAFF. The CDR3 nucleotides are TGTGCCAGCAGTTGGGGCTTTGAAGCTTTCTTT.

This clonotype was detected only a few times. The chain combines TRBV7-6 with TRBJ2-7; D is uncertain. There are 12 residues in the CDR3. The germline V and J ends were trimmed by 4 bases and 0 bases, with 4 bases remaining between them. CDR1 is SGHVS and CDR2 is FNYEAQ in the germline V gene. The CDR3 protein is CASSSNSYEQYV. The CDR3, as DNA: TGTGCCAGCAGCTCCAACTCCTACGAGCAGTACGTC.

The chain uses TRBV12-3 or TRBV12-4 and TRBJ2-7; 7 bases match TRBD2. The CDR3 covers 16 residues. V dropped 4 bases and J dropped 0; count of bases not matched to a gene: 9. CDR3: CASSSQAGRYSYEQYF. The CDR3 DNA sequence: TGTGCCAGCAGTTCCCAAGCGGGACGGTACTCCTACGAGCAGTACTTC.

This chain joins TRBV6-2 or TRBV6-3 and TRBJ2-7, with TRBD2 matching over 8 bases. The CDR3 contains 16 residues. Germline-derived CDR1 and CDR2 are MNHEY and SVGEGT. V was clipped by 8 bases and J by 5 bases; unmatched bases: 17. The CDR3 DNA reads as TGTGCCAGCGGACAGAAACCGGGACTAGAAGTCAACGAGCAGTACTTC. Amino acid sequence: CASGQKPGLEVNEQYF.

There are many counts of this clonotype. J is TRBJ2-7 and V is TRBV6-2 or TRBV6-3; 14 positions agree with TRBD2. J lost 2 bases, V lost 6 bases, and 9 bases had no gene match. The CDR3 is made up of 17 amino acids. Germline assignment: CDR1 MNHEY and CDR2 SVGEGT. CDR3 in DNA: TGTGCCAGCAGAACCGGACTAGCGGGAGGATTAACCTACGAGCAGTACGTC. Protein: CASRTGLAGGLTYEQYV.